The 2 T cell receptor beta chains reported below all come from one sample, sequenced in a study of T cells in Graves' hyperthyroidism and ophthalmopathy. RNA transcripts were the template for amplifying TCR beta CDR3 regions. An initial round of RT-PCR targeting the TCR CDR3 relied on the HTBI primer set. Each CDR3 protein is one row after TCRdb ran MiXCR on the multiplex PCR reads. This table has about 640,000 distinct CDR3 sequences, around 21% appearing once. The source material was blood. These TCRs come from a man aged 30 to 39 with Graves' ophthalmopathy.

This clonotype was detected ten times or more. The chain uses TRBV5-1 and TRBJ2-7; tentative D call: TRBD2 (5 bases). The CDR3 spans 14 residues. Germline V CDR1 and CDR2: SGHRS, YFSETQ. The V gene lost 4 bases and the J gene lost 3 bases, with 14 bases spanning the gap. CDR3 in amino acids: CASSPQRGSYEQYF. For the CDR3, the DNA is TGCGCCAGCAGCCCACAGAGAGGGAGCTACGAGCAGTACTTC.

This clonotype was detected only a few times. The chain carries TRBV28 and TRBJ2-3; no definite D call. The CDR3 has 11 residues. Trimming removed 7 bases at V and 7 bases at J, with 9 bases between. The germline CDR1 and CDR2 sequences are MDHEN and SYDVKM. The chain's CDR3 is CASMKLYTQYF. Here the CDR3 DNA reads TGTGCCAGCATGAAACTCTATACGCAGTATTTT.